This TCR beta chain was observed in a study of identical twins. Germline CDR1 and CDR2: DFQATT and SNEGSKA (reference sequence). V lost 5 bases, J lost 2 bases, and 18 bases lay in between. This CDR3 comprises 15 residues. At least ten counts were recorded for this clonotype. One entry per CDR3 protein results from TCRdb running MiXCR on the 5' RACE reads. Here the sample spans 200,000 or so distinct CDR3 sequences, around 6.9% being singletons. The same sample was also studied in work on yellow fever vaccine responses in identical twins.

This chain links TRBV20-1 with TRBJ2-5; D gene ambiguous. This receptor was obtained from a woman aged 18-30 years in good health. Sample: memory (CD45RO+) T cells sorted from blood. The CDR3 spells CSAPPARASQETQYF. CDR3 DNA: TGCAGTGCTCCACCCGCCCGCGCCTCACAAGAGACCCAGTACTTC.